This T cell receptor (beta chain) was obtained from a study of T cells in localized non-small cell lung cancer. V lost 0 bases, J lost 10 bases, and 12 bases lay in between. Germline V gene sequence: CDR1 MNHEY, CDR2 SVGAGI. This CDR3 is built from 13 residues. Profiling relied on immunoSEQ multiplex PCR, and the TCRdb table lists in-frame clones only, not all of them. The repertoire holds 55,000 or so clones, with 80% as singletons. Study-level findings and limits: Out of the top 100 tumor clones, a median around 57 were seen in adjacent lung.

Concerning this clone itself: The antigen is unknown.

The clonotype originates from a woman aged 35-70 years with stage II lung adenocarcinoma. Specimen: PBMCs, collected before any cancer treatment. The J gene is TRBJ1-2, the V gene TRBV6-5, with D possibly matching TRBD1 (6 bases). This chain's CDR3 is CASSYSNREVYTF. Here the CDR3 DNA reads TGTGCCAGCAGTTACTCGAACAGGGAGGTCTACACCTTC.